Each of the 10 T cell receptor beta chains below was sequenced from the same sample in a study of OX40 agonist ivuxolimab in advanced cancers. Using immunoSEQ multiplex PCR, the repertoire was profiled, and TCRdb retains in-frame clones only, with some absent. This sample has tens of thousands of clones, with 70% to 90% found just once. The specimen comprised CD4+ or CD8+ T cells sorted from blood, sampled in a trial of the OX40 agonist ivuxolimab. The receptors shown here come from an adult with an advanced solid tumor such as melanoma, head and neck, liver or kidney cancer.

This chain joins TRBV6-1 and TRBJ1-2; tentative D call: TRBD1 (6 bases). The CDR3 has 15 residues. Per germline, CDR1 MNHNS and CDR2 SASEGT. The V gene lost 6 bases and the J gene lost 4 bases, with 18 bases spanning the gap. The CDR3 region is CASRVGGGVSYGYTF. DNA for the CDR3: TGTGCCAGCAGGGTGGGGGGGGGCGTATCCTATGGCTACACCTTC.

This chain uses TRBV6-1 with TRBJ2-7; D is perhaps TRBD2 (5 bases). V was shortened by 6 bases and J by 3 bases, with 12 bases between the two germline ends. The germline gives CDR1 MNHNS, CDR2 SASEGT. This CDR3 comprises 13 residues. The CDR3 spells CASRPGKIYEQYF. Here the CDR3 DNA reads TGTGCCAGCAGGCCCGGGAAAATCTACGAGCAGTACTTC.

The V gene is TRBV6-1, the J gene TRBJ1-4; 8 bases align to TRBD1. V was clipped by 5 bases and J by 4 bases; unmatched bases: 3. This CDR3 is 14 amino acids long. Germline V gives CDR1 MNHNS, CDR2 SASEGT. Here the CDR3 DNA reads TGTGCCAGCAGTCAGGGGGCCCTTAATGAAAAACTGTTTTTT. Its translation: CASSQGALNEKLFF.

In this sample, this clone turned up once. The genes are TRBV6-1 and TRBJ1-2; D not certain. The CDR3 is 15 amino acids. From germline, CDR1 is MNHNS and CDR2 SASEGT. V lost 2 bases and J 7 bases, leaving 17 bases between the germline ends. Here the CDR3 reads CASSEIEIPTRGYTF. The CDR3 nucleotides read TGTGCCAGCAGTGAAATTGAGATCCCAACTCGTGGCTACACCTTC.

The V gene is TRBV11-3, the J gene TRBJ2-7; D perhaps matches TRBD1 (6 bases). Trimming removed 5 bases from V and 3 bases from J, with 14 bases in between. This CDR3 comprises 14 residues. Germline CDR1 and CDR2: SGHNT and YENEEA. The CDR3 reads CASSTGTSDYEQYF. In DNA form, the CDR3 reads TGTGCCAGCAGCACAGGGACATCTGACTACGAGCAGTACTTC.

This chain links TRBV21-1 with TRBJ1-4; the D segment call TRBD1 is taken from the table without a DNA check. TRBV21-1 is a pseudogene locus. CDR3 size: 15 residues. CDR3 loop: CASSNRGQFRGKLFF. In DNA form, the CDR3 reads TGTGCCAGCAGCAACCGAGGACAGTTCCGGGGAAAACTGTTTTTT.

The chain uses TRBV29-1 and TRBJ2-2; 9 nucleotides agree with TRBD1. The junction had 5 bases not matched to a gene; V was cut back by 6 bases and J by 3 bases. Germline V gene sequence: CDR1 SQVTM, CDR2 ANQGSEA. This CDR3 region has 14 residues. The CDR3 loop reads CSVRGTGHTGELFF. For the CDR3, the DNA is TGCAGCGTCCGAGGGACAGGGCACACCGGGGAGCTGTTTTTT.

This chain uses TRBV11-2 with TRBJ2-7, with D possibly matching TRBD2 (6 bases). The CDR3 has 14 residues. V lost 7 bases to trimming and J lost 5 bases, with 18 bases between them. Germline V gene lookup returns CDR1 SGHAT and CDR2 FQNNGV. The CDR3 nucleotides are TGTGCCAGCACCCTCATGGCACCGGGAGACGAGCAGTACTTC. This gives the protein CASTLMAPGDEQYF.

The chain links TRBV5-5 to TRBJ1-1; D uncertain. Germline V gene lookup returns CDR1 SGHKS and CDR2 YYEKEE (reference sequence). This CDR3 has 11 amino acids. Trimming took 1 base from V and 3 from J, leaving 1 base between them. Here the CDR3 reads CASSLHTEAFF. The CDR3 bases are TGTGCCAGCAGCTTGCACACTGAAGCTTTCTTT.

This chain joins TRBV21-1 and TRBJ2-3; the D call of TRBD1 is as the table states it, not checked on the DNA. TRBV21-1 is marked as a pseudogene. The CDR3 has 14 amino acids. The CDR3 loop is CASSGGTVTDTQYF. DNA for the CDR3: TGTGCCAGCAGCGGGGGGACAGTCACAGATACGCAGTATTTT.